This T cell receptor (beta chain) originates from a study of blood T cell repertoires in COVID-19. Overall study: PBMCs, B-cell-depleted T cells, or T cells provided the cDNA or gDNA that made up the material.

TCRdb's table, derived via immunoSEQ multiplex PCR, lists solely in-frame clones and lacks some. Of some 290,000 clones in the sample, approximately 91% were seen once. The CDR3 covers 13 residues. V lost 6 bases and J lost 10, with 15 bases in between. Per the germline V gene, CDR1 is MDHEN and CDR2 is SYDVKM. V is TRBV28 and J is TRBJ1-4, with a tentative D call TRBD1 (5 bases). The TCR comes from a woman aged 40-49 years with acute COVID-19. Sequencing was done on a sample of PBMCs or T cells enriched from blood (not recorded which). The CDR3 loop reads CASRGRGVGKLFF. In nucleotides, the CDR3 is TGTGCCAGCAGGGGCCGGGGGGTCGGAAAACTGTTTTTT.